This T cell receptor beta chain is drawn from a study of T cell clonality in common variable immunodeficiency. Study-level findings and limits: Compared with healthy controls, CVID subjects showed increased TCRbeta clonality, mostly in about a third.

Sequenced by immunoSEQ multiplex PCR; TCRdb stores in-frame clones only, minus some. This sample carries some 53,000 clones, none of them present only once. This clone was recorded many times. No antigen is known for it. The read terminates 3 residues before the CDR3 end, so the remaining end is supplied by the germline J gene. Germline loops: CDR1 MNHNS, CDR2 SASEGT. This CDR3 region has 15 residues. V shed 2 bases and J shed 2 bases, with 10 bases lying between them. This receptor was obtained from a person between 18 and 75 years old in good health. Sequences were obtained from peripheral blood mononuclear cells. The rearrangement uses TRBV6-1 and TRBJ2-1; no firm D call. The sequenced CDR3 bases are TGTGCCAGCAGTGAACTAGGAAACACCTACAATGAG. Its translation is CASSELGNTYNE. The full CDR3 sequence reads CASSELGNTYNEQFF.